The source of this T cell receptor (beta chain) is a study of T cells in localized non-small cell lung cancer. Study-wide points: Turning up in adjacent lung were a median approximately 60 of the top 100 tumor clones.

This clone was counted a few times. Its specificity is unknown. Produced via immunoSEQ multiplex PCR; TCRdb's table is partial and in-frame only. The table lists tens of thousands of clones, around 90% of them singletons. This CDR3 has 12 amino acids. The germline V gene encodes CDR1 SNHLY and CDR2 FYNNEI. The V segment lost 10 bases and the J segment 7 bases; nucleotides outside the gene matches: 8. This receptor was taken from an older female donor with stage II lung adenocarcinoma. The rearrangement links TRBV2 to TRBJ2-5, with 8 bases matching TRBD1. This specimen was peripheral blood mononuclear cells, taken before any cancer treatment. CDR3 region: CANQGQAGTQYF. CDR3 DNA sequence: TGTGCCAACCAGGGACAGGCGGGGACCCAGTACTTC.